Detailed here is one T cell receptor (beta chain). Profiled with immunoSEQ multiplex PCR; TCRdb holds only in-frame clones, not every one. The profile shows roughly 280,000 clones, roughly 86% of them singletons. This sample is part of a study of blood T cell repertoires in COVID-19. The CDR3 runs 11 residues. Germline CDR1 LGHDT, CDR2 YNNKEL (reference sequence). The germline V and J ends were trimmed by 5 bases and 5 bases, with 6 bases remaining between them. The TCR sequence derives from a man aged 35 to 55 with active or convalescent COVID-19. The J gene is TRBJ2-5, the V gene TRBV3-1 (or the pseudogene TRBV3-2); D call uncertain. Input material: peripheral blood. The CDR3: CASSGWETQYF. The CDR3 nucleotides read TGTGCCAGCAGCGGCTGGGAGACCCAGTACTTC.